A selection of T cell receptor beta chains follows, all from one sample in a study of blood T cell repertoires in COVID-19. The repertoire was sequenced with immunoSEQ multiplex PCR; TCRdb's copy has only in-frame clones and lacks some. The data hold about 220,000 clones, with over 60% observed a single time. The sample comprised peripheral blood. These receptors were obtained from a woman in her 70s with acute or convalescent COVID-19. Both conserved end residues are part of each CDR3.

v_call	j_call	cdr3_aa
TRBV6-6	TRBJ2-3	CASRTSGGGATDTQYF
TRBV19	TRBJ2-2	CASSMQASNTGELFF
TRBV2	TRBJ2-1	CASKVGGAAYNEQFF
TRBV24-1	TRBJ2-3	CATSVDRGADTQYF
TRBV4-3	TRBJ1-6	CASSQTRGGSSPLHF
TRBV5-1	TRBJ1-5	CASSPDRGNQPQHF
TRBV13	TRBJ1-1	CASSLGGRGNTEAFF
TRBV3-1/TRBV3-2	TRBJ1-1	CASSPRDRGLNTEAFF
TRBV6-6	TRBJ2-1	CASSYGRLGNREQFF
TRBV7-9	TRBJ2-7	CASSLRQGGNEQYF
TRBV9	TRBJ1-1	CASSPGTRNTEAFF
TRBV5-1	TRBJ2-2	CASNLGQANTGELFF
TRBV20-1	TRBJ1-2	CSASRASYGYTF
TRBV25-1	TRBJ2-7	CASSDVGTYEQYF
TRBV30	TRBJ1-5	CAWSQGIFRGHAQPQHF
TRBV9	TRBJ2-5	CASSVVQGGQETQYF
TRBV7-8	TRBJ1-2	CASSLAQFADRASYGYTF
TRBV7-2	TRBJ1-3	CASSPWGDHSGNTIYF
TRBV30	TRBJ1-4	CASPGREGEKLFF
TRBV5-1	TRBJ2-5	CASSLQTSQETQYF
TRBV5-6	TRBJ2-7	CASSLSGGANEQYF
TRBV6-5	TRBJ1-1	CASSYKAGGATQAFF
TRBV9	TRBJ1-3	CASSVGSSGNTIYF
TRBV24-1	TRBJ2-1	CATSDQRAGRNNEQFF
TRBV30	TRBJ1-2	CAWSVSGYGYTF
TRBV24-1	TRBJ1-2	CATSGQGEYGYTF
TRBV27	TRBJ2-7	CASSLIQGGEQYF
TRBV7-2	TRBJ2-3	CASSLGTRIGPDTQYF
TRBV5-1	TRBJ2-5	CASSLGRGETQYF
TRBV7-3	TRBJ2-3	CASSLEGADKNTQYF
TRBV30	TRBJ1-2	CAWSYGDYGYTF
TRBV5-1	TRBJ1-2	CASSLAGQATNYGYTF
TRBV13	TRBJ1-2	CASSLPGQNYGYTF
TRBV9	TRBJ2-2	CASSVGGGLANTGELFF
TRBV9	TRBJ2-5	CASAEGVGGLQETQYF
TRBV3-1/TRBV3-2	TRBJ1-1	CASSATGYTEAFF
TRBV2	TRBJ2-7	CASSLEAAPYEQYF
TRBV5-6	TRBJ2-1	CASSPDRGVRDEQFF
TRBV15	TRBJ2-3	CATTKPSDDPTDTQYF
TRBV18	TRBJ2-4	CASSPDRGRNIQYF
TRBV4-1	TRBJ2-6	CASSQENSGGGANVLTF
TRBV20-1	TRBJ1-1	CSAATPAAFF
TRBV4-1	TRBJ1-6	CASSQETGRNSPLHF
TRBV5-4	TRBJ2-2	CASSFNRGAITGELFF
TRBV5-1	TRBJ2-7	CASSTHSLDSSSYEQYF
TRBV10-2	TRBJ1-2	CASSEPNRGYYGYTF
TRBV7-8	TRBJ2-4	CASSLMAGVADIQYF
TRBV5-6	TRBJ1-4	CASSLQRGAGEKLFF
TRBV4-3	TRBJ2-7	CASSQDPGEGGEQYF
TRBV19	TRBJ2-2	CASSPDRVAGELFF
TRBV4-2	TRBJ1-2	CASSQALAGYGYTF
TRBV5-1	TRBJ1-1	CASRGQGATEAFF
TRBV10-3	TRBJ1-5	CAIRPDRDQPQHF
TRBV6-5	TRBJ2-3	CASNLQGPRDTQYF
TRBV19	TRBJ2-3	CASSIGGFADTQYF
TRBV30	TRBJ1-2	CAWSYSTGAGYTF
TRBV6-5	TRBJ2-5	CASSYSSRPDGETQYF
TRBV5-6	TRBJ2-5	CASSLGFSDTYSGTQYF
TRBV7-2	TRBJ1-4	CASSPHSGNEKLFF